This T cell receptor (beta chain) was captured by sequencing in a study of Tregs in tolerant kidney transplant recipients. The study, taken as a whole, reports: Biological reproducibility was not directly addressed in this study. Findings come from small patient numbers and require larger validation. The most relevant donor-specific Treg TCRbeta repertoire apparently came from expansion with activated donor B cells.

Concerning this clone itself: Its antigen is currently unknown.

Produced via immunoSEQ multiplex PCR; TCRdb's table is partial and in-frame only. The sample has approximately 90,000 clones; 93% are singletons. Trimming removed 0 bases at V and 7 bases at J, with 10 bases between. CDR1 is MGHDK, CDR2 SYGVNS, per germline. CDR3 size: 15 residues. Related graft donors supplied nonmyeloablative bone marrow transplants, and mixed chimerism was transient. Thawed PBMCs were FACS-sorted into unstimulated CD4+CD25+CD127- regulatory T cells, CD4+CD25- non-regulatory cells, CD4 and CD8 cells. The sample here was CD4+ T cells from blood (PBMCs), taken 12 months after the transplant. The rearrangement uses TRBV25-1 and TRBJ1-6; the D gene is possibly TRBD1 (5 bases). The source is a human patient who received a combined kidney and bone marrow transplant. Some of the T cells may derive from the graft donor. CDR3 DNA: TGTGCCAGCAGTGAATATGGGGGGGAAAATTCACCCCTCCACTTT. It is translated as CASSEYGGENSPLHF.